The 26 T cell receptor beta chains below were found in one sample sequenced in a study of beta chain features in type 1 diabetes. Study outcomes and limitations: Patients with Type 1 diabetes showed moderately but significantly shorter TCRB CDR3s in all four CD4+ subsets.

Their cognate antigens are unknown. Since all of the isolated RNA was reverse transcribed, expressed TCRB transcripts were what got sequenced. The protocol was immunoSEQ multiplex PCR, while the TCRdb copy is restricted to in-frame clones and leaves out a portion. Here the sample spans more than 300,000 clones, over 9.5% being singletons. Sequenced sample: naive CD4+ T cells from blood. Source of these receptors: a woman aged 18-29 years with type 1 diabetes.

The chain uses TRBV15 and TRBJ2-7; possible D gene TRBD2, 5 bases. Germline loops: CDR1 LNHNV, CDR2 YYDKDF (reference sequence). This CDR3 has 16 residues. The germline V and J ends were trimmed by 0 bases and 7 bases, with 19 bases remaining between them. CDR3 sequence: CATSRDLLPGIGEQYF. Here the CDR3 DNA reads TGTGCCACCAGCAGAGATCTATTACCGGGGATAGGGGAGCAGTACTTC.

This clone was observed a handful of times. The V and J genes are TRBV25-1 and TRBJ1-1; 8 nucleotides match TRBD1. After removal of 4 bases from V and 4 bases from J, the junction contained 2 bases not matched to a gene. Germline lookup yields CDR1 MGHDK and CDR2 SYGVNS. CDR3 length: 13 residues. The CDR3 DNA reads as TGTGCCAGCAGTGCCGACAGGGGCACTGAAGCTTTCTTT. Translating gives CASSADRGTEAFF.

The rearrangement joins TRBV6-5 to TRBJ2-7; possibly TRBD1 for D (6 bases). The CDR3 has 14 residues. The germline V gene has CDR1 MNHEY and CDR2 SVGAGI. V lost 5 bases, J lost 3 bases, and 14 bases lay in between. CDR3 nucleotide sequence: TGTGCCAGCAGTGAAACCGGGACAAACTACGAGCAGTACTTC. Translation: CASSETGTNYEQYF.

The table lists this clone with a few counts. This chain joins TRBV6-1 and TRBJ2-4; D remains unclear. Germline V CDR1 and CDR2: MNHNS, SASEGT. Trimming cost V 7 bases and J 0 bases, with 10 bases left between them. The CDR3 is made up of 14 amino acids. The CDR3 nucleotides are TGTGCCAGCAAGAAACAGAAAGCCAAAAACATTCAGTACTTC. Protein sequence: CASKKQKAKNIQYF.

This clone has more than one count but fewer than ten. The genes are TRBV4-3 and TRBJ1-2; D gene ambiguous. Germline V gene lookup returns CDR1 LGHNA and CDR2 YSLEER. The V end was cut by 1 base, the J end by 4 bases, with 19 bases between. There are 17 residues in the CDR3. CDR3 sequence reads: CASSQAQIAGGLYGYTF. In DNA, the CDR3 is TGCGCCAGCAGCCAAGCCCAGATCGCCGGTGGGCTCTATGGCTACACCTTC.

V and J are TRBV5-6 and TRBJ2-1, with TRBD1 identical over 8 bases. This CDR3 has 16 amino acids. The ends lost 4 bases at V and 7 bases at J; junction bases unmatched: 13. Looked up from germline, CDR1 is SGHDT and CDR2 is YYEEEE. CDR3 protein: CASSLTGANRWNEQFF. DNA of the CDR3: TGTGCCAGCAGCCTGACAGGGGCCAACCGTTGGAATGAGCAGTTCTTC.

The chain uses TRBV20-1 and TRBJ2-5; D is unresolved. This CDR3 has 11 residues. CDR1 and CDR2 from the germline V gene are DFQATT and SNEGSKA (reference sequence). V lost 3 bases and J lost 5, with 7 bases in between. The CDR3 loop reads CSARASETQYF. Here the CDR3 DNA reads TGCAGTGCTAGGGCATCGGAGACCCAGTACTTC.

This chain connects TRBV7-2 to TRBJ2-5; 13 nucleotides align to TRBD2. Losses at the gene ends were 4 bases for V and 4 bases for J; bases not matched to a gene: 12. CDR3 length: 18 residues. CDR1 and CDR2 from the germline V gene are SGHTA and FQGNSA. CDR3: CASSSGTSGAEKGETQYF. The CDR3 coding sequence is TGTGCCAGCAGCTCGGGGACTAGCGGGGCCGAAAAGGGAGAGACCCAGTACTTC. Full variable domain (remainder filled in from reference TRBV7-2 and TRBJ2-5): GAGVSQSPSNKVTEKGKDVELRCDPISGHTALYWYRQSLGQGLEFLIYFQGNSAPDKSGLPSDRFSAERTGGSVSTLTIQRTQQEDSAVYLCASSSGTSGAEKGETQYFGPGTRLLVL.

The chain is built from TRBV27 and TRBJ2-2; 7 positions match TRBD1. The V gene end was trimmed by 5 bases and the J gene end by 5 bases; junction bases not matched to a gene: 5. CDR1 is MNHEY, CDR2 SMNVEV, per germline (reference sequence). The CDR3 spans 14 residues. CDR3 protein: CASSGSTGTGELFF. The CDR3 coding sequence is TGTGCCAGCAGTGGCTCGACAGGGACCGGGGAGCTGTTTTTT.

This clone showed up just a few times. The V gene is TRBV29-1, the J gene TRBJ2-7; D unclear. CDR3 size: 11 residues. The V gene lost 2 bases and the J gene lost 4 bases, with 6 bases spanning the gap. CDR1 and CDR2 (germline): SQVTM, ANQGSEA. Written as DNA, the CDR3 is TGCAGCGTTGAATCCCAGTACGAGCAGTACTTC. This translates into CSVESQYEQYF.

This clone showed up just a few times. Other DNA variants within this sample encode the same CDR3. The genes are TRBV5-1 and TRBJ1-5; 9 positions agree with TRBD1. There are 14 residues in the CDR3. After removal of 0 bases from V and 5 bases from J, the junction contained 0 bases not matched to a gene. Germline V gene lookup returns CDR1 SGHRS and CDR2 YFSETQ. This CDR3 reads CASSLGQGDQPQHF. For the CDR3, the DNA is TGCGCCAGCAGCTTGGGACAGGGGGATCAGCCCCAGCATTTT.

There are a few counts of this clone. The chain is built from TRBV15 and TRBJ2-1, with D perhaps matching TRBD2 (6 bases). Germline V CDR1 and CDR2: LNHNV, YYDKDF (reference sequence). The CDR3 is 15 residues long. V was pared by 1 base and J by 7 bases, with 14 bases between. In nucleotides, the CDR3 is TGTGCCACCAGCAGAGTGACCGGGACTGGGAATGAGCAGTTCTTC. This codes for CATSRVTGTGNEQFF.

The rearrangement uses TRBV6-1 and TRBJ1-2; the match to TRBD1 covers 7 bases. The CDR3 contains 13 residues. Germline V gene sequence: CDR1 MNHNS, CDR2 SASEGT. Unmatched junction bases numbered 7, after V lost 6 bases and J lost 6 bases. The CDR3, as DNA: TGTGCCAGCAGGAAAACAGGGGACCATGGCTACACCTTC. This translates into CASRKTGDHGYTF.

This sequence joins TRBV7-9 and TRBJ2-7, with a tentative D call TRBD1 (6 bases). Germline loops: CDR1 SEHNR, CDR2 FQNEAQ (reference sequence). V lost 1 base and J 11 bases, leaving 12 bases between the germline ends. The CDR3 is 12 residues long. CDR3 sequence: CASSLVAGDEYF. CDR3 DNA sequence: TGTGCCAGCAGCTTAGTTGCAGGGGACGAGTACTTC.

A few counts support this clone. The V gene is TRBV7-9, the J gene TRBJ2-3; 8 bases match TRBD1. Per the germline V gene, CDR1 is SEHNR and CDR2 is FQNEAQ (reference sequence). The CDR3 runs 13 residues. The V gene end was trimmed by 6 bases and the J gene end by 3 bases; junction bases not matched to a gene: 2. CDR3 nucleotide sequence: TGTGCCAGCAGTACAGGGGGTACAGATACGCAGTATTTT. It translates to CASSTGGTDTQYF.

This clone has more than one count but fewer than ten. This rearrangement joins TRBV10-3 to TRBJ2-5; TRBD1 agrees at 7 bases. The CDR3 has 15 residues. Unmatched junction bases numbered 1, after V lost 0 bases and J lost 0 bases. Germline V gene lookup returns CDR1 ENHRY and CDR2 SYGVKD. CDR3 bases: TGTGCCATCAGTGAGTCGGGGACAGACCAAGAGACCCAGTACTTC. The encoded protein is CAISESGTDQETQYF.

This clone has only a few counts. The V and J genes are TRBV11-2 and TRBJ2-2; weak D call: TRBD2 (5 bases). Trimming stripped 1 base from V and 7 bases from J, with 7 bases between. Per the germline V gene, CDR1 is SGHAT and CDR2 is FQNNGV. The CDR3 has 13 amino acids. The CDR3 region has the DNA TGTGCCAGCAGCTTAGCGGAGGACGGGGAGCTGTTTTTT. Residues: CASSLAEDGELFF.

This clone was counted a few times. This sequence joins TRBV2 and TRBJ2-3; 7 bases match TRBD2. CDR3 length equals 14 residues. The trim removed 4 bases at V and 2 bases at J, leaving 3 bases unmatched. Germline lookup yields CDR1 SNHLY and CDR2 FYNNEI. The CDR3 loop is CASSVLADTDTQYF. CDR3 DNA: TGTGCCAGCAGTGTCCTAGCGGACACAGATACGCAGTATTTT.

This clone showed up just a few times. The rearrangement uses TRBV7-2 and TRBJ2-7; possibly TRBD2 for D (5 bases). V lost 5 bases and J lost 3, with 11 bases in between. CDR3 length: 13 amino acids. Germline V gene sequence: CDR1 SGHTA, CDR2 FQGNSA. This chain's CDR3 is CASSEGFGYEQYF. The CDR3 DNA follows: TGTGCCAGCAGCGAGGGATTCGGCTACGAGCAGTACTTC.

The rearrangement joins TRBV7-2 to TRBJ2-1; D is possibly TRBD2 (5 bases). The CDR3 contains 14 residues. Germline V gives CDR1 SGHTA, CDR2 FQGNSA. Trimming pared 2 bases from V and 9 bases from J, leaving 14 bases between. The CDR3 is CASSLTPGSAEQFF. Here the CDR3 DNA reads TGTGCCAGCAGCTTAACGCCGGGATCAGCTGAGCAGTTCTTC. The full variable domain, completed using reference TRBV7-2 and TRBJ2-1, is GAGVSQSPSNKVTEKGKDVELRCDPISGHTALYWYRQSLGQGLEFLIYFQGNSAPDKSGLPSDRFSAERTGGSVSTLTIQRTQQEDSAVYLCASSLTPGSAEQFFGPGTRLTVL.

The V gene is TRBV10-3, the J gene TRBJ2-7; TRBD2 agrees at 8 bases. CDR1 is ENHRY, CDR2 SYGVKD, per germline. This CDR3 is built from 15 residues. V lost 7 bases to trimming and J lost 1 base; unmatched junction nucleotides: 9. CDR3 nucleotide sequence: TGTGCCATCAACTTAGGACTAGCCGGTTCCTACGAGCAGTACTTC. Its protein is CAINLGLAGSYEQYF.

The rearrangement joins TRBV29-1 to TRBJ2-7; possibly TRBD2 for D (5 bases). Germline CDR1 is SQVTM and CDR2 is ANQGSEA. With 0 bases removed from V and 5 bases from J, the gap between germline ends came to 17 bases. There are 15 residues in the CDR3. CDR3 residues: CSVEDQDEGPHEQYF. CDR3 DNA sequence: TGCAGCGTTGAAGATCAAGACGAGGGTCCCCACGAGCAGTACTTC.

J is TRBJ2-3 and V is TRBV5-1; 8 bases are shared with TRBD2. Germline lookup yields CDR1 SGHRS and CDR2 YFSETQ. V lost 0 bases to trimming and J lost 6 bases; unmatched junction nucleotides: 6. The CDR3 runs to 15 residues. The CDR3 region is CASSLERGRSDTQYF. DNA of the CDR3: TGCGCCAGCAGCTTGGAGCGGGGGCGGAGTGATACGCAGTATTTT.

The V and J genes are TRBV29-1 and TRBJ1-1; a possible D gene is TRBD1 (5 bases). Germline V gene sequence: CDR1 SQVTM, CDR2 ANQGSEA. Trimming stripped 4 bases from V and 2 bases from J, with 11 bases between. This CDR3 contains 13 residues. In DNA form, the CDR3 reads TGCAGCGTTGGCAGGGTCCTCAACACTGAAGCTTTCTTT. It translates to CSVGRVLNTEAFF.

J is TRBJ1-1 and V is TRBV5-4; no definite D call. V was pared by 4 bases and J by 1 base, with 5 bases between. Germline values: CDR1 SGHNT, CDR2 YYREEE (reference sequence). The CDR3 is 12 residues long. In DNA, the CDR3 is TGTGCCAGCAGCGCGGCGAACACTGAAGCTTTCTTT. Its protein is CASSAANTEAFF.

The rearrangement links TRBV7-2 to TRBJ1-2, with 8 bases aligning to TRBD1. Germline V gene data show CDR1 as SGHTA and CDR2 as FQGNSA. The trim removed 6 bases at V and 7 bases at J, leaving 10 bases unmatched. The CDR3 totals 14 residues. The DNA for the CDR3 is TGTGCCAGCAGTTCATCCGGGACAGGTGTTGGCTACACCTTC. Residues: CASSSSGTGVGYTF.